These 6 T cell receptor beta chains were all obtained from the same sample, sequenced in a study of blood T cell repertoires in COVID-19 (dated by TCRdb to about 2020). Library generation was performed with the immunoSEQ multiplex PCR assay. The table comes from immuneACCESS by way of TCRdb, which keeps in-frame sequences with V and J called. Part of the clones is missing from these tables; in studies checked, under half for an unresolved V gene and the rest for unknown reasons. This sample is represented by 240,000 or so clones; approximately 83% of them were singletons. The top ten constitute around 2% of the sample. The sample was peripheral blood. These receptors originate from a man aged 25-40 years who had recovered from COVID-19.

The CDR3 DNA reads TGCGCCAGCAGCTTGCGGGGGGACACCGGGGAGCTGTTTTTT. It encodes CASSLRGDTGELFF. The chain joins TRBV5-1 to TRBJ2-2; 7 nucleotides match TRBD2. The length of the CDR3 is 14 residues. The V gene's germline CDR1 is SGHRS and CDR2 YFSETQ. The junction had 0 bases not matched to a gene; V was cut back by 1 base and J by 3 bases.

The chain employs TRBV12-3 or TRBV12-4 and TRBJ2-3, with D unresolved. Trimming removed 6 bases at V and 2 bases at J, with 6 bases between. CDR3 length: 12 residues. The CDR3 sequence: CASSSNTDTQYF. The DNA of the CDR3 is TGTGCCAGCAGCTCTAACACAGATACGCAGTATTTT.

This clone was counted a few times. This rearrangement joins TRBV10-3 to TRBJ1-2, with 9 bases that match TRBD1. Germline CDR1 and CDR2: ENHRY and SYGVKD. V lost 7 bases, J lost 6 bases, and 9 bases stayed unmatched. This CDR3 contains 14 residues. CDR3 sequence: CAIMPGTGLDGYTF. In nucleotides, the CDR3 is TGTGCCATCATGCCCGGGACAGGGTTAGATGGCTACACCTTC.

The chain is built from TRBV12-2 and TRBJ1-1; TRBD1 is the table's D call and was not checked against the DNA. TRBV12-2 is a pseudogene. The CDR3 covers 17 residues. The CDR3 region is CASRLEWGGRENTEAFF. The CDR3, as DNA: TGTGCAAGTCGCTTAGAATGGGGCGGCAGGGAGAACACTGAAGCTTTCTTT.

This clone was seen more than once but under ten times. The rearrangement links TRBV5-1 to TRBJ2-6; 11 bases fit TRBD1. After removal of 6 bases from V and 2 bases from J, the junction contained 1 base not matched to a gene. CDR3 size: 15 residues. CDR1 and CDR2 from the germline V gene are SGHRS and YFSETQ. DNA for the CDR3: TGCGCCAGCACGGGACAGGGGGCTGGGGCCAACGTCCTGACTTTC. Protein: CASTGQGAGANVLTF.

The chain links TRBV5-1 to TRBJ2-1; TRBD2 aligns across 7 bases. J gave up 6 bases and V 4 bases, and 19 bases lay outside the gene matches. CDR1 is SGHRS and CDR2 is YFSETQ in the germline V gene. This CDR3 comprises 18 residues. The CDR3: CASSPDGYSSGVSNEQFF. Here the CDR3 DNA reads TGCGCCAGCAGCCCAGACGGATACTCAAGCGGGGTTTCCAATGAGCAGTTCTTC.